The sequence of this T cell receptor beta chain was determined in a study of control samples from healthy donors and cancer patients (dated by TCRdb to between 2020 and 2021). With regard to this clone: It has no known antigen specificity. No base quality information exists; no much larger clone differs at one position.

Reading from cysteine to phenylalanine, the CDR3 counts 15 amino acids. Only the CDR3 portion is preserved as DNA: 45 bases, with reading frame beginning at the first base. From the germline V gene (reference sequence), CDR1 is SGHNT and CDR2 is YYREEE. Trimming accounts for 6 bases at V and 8 bases at J, while the number of junction bases matched to no gene is 13. Library prep was done by the immunoSEQ multiplex PCR assay. TCRdb took this table from immuneACCESS and kept in-frame rearrangements with V and J called. Such tables lack part of the clones; where checked against another copy, unresolved V genes explain under half of the gap, and the rest is unexplained. This sample comprises about 110,000 clones, about nine tenths of them detected only once. The ten largest clonotypes hold roughly 4% of the sample.

The sequence derives from a human donor in good health. The donor label of this sample is uncertain. This chain joins TRBV5-4 to TRBJ2-1, with 8 bases aligning to TRBD2. Sample: blood. The CDR3 has the sequence CASTPMGLVRDEQFF. The bases are TGTGCCAGCACCCCAATGGGACTAGTGAGGGATGAGCAGTTCTTC. The variable domain in full, with residues beyond the CDR3 obtained from the reference TRBV5-4 and TRBJ2-1 genes, is ETGVTQSPTHLIKTRGQQVTLRCSSQSGHNTVSWYQQALGQGPQFIFQYYREEENGRGNFPPRFSGLQFPNYSSELNVNALELDDSALYLCASTPMGLVRDEQFFGPGTRLTVL.